The clone carrying this T cell receptor beta chain was seen more than once but under ten times. When the RNA was reverse transcribed, random hexamers were used with an input of roughly 0.5 to 1 ug. It was immunoSEQ multiplex PCR that amplified TCR beta CDR3 across 54 Vbeta and 13 Jbeta. Via MiXCR, TCRdb re-called the immunoSEQ multiplex PCR reads, giving one row per CDR3 protein. The sample shows over 95,000 distinct CDR3 sequences, less than 95% of them seen only once. These data belong to a study of CD8 T cells in Susac syndrome. Trimming pared 5 bases from V and 2 bases from J, leaving 7 bases between. CDR1 and CDR2 from the germline V gene are MNHEY and SVGEGT. CDR3 length equals 12 residues. Blood CD8+ and CD4+ T cells underwent high-throughput TCR beta sequencing. Controls were healthy donors (matched for age and sex).

Sequenced sample: CD8+ T cells from PBMCs. The clonotype was recovered from a human donor in good health. This chain uses TRBV6-2 or TRBV6-3 with TRBJ2-7; D remains unclear. CDR3 coding DNA: TGTGCCAGCAGTGAGAACGCCTACGAGCAGTACTTC. Translated, it gives CASSENAYEQYF.